The 18 T cell receptor beta chains below come from one sample, sequenced in a study of CXCR3-negative and CXCR3-positive naive CD8 T cells. Study-wide results and caveats: CXCR3-positive naive cells carried more hydrophobic TRB CDR3s than CXCR3-negative ones.

Their specific antigens are unknown. 5' RACE that incorporated UMI labels was used to prepare the TRB cDNA libraries. Following a re-call of the 5' RACE reads, TCRdb has one entry per CDR3 protein and lacks DNA. The sample has around 88,000 distinct CDR3 sequences. The sample consisted of naive CXCR3+ CD8+ T cells from blood. Described subset: CD45RO-CCR7+CD27+CD95- naive CD8+ T cells expressing CXCR3 (TNR3+). Receptors were obtained from a human donor in good health. Some clones in this sample may be carry-over from other donors' samples.

The V and J genes are TRBV29-1 and TRBJ1-1; TCRdb gives TRBD1 as the D gene, but with no DNA this cannot be confirmed. This CDR3 region has 14 residues. Per the germline V gene, CDR1 is SQVTM and CDR2 is ANQGSEA. This CDR3 reads CSVTGTGLETEAFF.

The chain recombines TRBV20-1 with TRBJ2-2. Per the germline V gene, CDR1 is DFQATT and CDR2 is SNEGSKA (reference sequence). The CDR3 is 14 amino acids. Here the CDR3 reads CSARVLANTGELFF.

This chain uses TRBV7-3 with TRBJ2-1; TCRdb lists TRBD2, though no DNA is available to test this call. Germline CDR1 is SGHTA and CDR2 is FQGTGA. This CDR3 region has 14 residues. CDR3 sequence reads: CASSSGLDYNEQFF.

The chain links TRBV27 to TRBJ2-7. The length of the CDR3 is 15 residues. The germline CDR1 and CDR2 sequences are MNHEY and SMNVEV (reference sequence). The CDR3 sequence is CASSLSGGTTYEQYF.

The chain employs TRBV11-2 and TRBJ2-3; TCRdb reports TRBD1, a call that lacks DNA to check it against. The CDR3 is 20 residues long. Germline V gene sequence: CDR1 SGHAT, CDR2 FQNNGV. The CDR3 loop is CASSLAGGAKGTDSTDTQYF.

The rearrangement links TRBV6-5 to TRBJ2-7; TCRdb reports TRBD1, a call that lacks DNA to check it against. Germline assignment: CDR1 MNHEY and CDR2 SVGAGI. This CDR3 comprises 14 residues. CDR3 residues: CASSYSAGGYEQYF.

The J gene is TRBJ2-5, the V gene TRBV7-9; the D call of TRBD2 rests on TCRdb alone, since no DNA is present to check it. The germline V gene has CDR1 SEHNR and CDR2 FQNEAQ (reference sequence). The CDR3 covers 17 residues. CDR3 protein: CASSPRTSGVYQETQYF. The full variable domain, in which reference TRBV7-9 and TRBJ2-5 provide the parts outside the CDR3, is DTGVSQNPRHKITKRGQNVTFRCDPISEHNRLYWYRQTLGQGPEFLTYFQNEAQLEKSRLLSDRFSAERPKGSFSTLEIQRTEQGDSAMYLCASSPRTSGVYQETQYFGPGTRLLVL.

V usage is TRBV5-4 and J usage is TRBJ2-3; the TCRdb D gene call, TRBD2, has no DNA to confirm it. Germline loops: CDR1 SGHNT, CDR2 YYREEE (reference sequence). CDR3 size: 13 residues. CDR3 residues: CASSLGLVETQYF. The full variable domain, completed using reference TRBV5-4 and TRBJ2-3, is ETGVTQSPTHLIKTRGQQVTLRCSSQSGHNTVSWYQQALGQGPQFIFQYYREEENGRGNFPPRFSGLQFPNYSSELNVNALELDDSALYLCASSLGLVETQYFGPGTRLTVL.

This chain connects TRBV6-4 to TRBJ2-1; TCRdb reports TRBD1, a call that lacks DNA to check it against. Germline V gene data show CDR1 as MRHNA and CDR2 as SNTAGT. The CDR3 has 16 amino acids. The CDR3 sequence: CASSDPRGAPWDEQFF.

The CDR3 here is CSAVGRTSGVTDTQYF. The chain links TRBV20-1 to TRBJ2-3; TCRdb's D gene call, TRBD2, goes unchecked for lack of DNA. The CDR3 runs to 16 residues. The germline CDR1 and CDR2 sequences are DFQATT and SNEGSKA (reference sequence).

J is TRBJ2-5 and V is TRBV13; TCRdb designates TRBD2, a call that cannot be tested without DNA. This CDR3 has 16 residues. Germline CDR1 is PRHDT and CDR2 is FYEKMQ (reference sequence). The CDR3 is CASSSPGTNFYETQYF.

V usage is TRBV29-1 and J usage is TRBJ2-2; checking the TCRdb D call of TRBD2 is not possible without DNA. The CDR3 is 14 amino acids. Germline assignment: CDR1 SQVTM and CDR2 ANQGSEA. The CDR3 protein is CSVLADTRTVELFF.

The chain links TRBV5-5 to TRBJ2-3; the TCRdb call, TRBD2, lacks DNA for checking. Germline values: CDR1 SGHKS, CDR2 YYEKEE (reference sequence). The CDR3 has 15 amino acids. CDR3 in amino acids: CASTPRGGKGDTQYF.

The chain couples TRBV28 to TRBJ2-3; without DNA, the TCRdb call of TRBD2 cannot be checked. This CDR3 has 14 residues. Germline V gene lookup returns CDR1 MDHEN and CDR2 SYDVKM. CDR3 region: CATVPSGGSDTQYF.

The chain combines TRBV14 with TRBJ2-7; TCRdb's D call of TRBD1 is untestable without DNA. The CDR3 length is 15 residues. In germline, CDR1 is SGHDN, CDR2 FVKESK. CDR3 sequence: CASSQEDRGWYEQYF.

The CDR3: CASSLGRGLNYGYTF. This rearrangement joins TRBV7-9 to TRBJ1-2. Germline V CDR1 and CDR2: SEHNR, FQNEAQ (reference sequence). The CDR3 is 15 amino acids.

The J gene is TRBJ1-1, the V gene TRBV20-1. Germline values: CDR1 DFQATT, CDR2 SNEGSKA (reference sequence). This CDR3 has 11 residues. The chain's CDR3 is CSAVLNTEAFF.

The chain carries TRBV7-9 and TRBJ2-3; there is no DNA to check the TCRdb D call of TRBD2. Germline CDR1 and CDR2: SEHNR and FQNEAQ (reference sequence). This CDR3 comprises 15 residues. CDR3 amino acids: CASSTGLVSSDTQYF.